Listed below are T cell receptor beta chains from one sample, sequenced in a study of shared clonotypes between healthy human individuals. Generated by immunoSEQ multiplex PCR, the TCRdb table keeps only in-frame clones and is missing some. This sample has about 980,000 clones, with around 80% found just once. Sequenced sample: memory CD4+ T cells sorted from blood. The receptors stem from a man between 18 and 35 years old in good health. Each CDR3 is given with its conserved first and last residue. Each record gives: V gene, clone size, D gene, J gene, CDR3 DNA, CDR3 protein. The D gene is left open where the match is weak. Rows give clone size only sometimes, using once, few, many, or a class for an expanded clone.

v_call: TRBV7-9
clone_size: -
d_call: -
j_call: TRBJ2-1
cdr3_nt: TGTGCCAGCAGCTTAGATGCCAATGAGCAGTTCTTC
cdr3_aa: CASSLDANEQFF

v_call: TRBV5-3
clone_size: -
d_call: -
j_call: TRBJ2-1
cdr3_nt: TGTGCCAGAAGCTTACGTATCTGGGGCAGCCTCTCCTACAATGAGCAGTTCTTC
cdr3_aa: CARSLRIWGSLSYNEQFF

v_call: TRBV6-1
clone_size: -
d_call: -
j_call: TRBJ1-6
cdr3_nt: TGTGCCAGCAATACCCGGGGGGCAGGATCACCCCTCCACTTT
cdr3_aa: CASNTRGAGSPLHF

v_call: TRBV6-6
clone_size: -
d_call: -
j_call: TRBJ2-7
cdr3_nt: TGTGCCAGCACGGGAACCGGAGTAGGGTCCTACGAGCAGTACTTC
cdr3_aa: CASTGTGVGSYEQYF

v_call: TRBV18
clone_size: -
d_call: -
j_call: TRBJ2-5
cdr3_nt: TGTGCCAGCTCTACCCAAGAGACCCAGTACTTC
cdr3_aa: CASSTQETQYF

v_call: TRBV18
clone_size: -
d_call: -
j_call: TRBJ2-1
cdr3_nt: TGTGCCAGCGGAAGGGCGGCTGACAATGAGCAGTTCTTC
cdr3_aa: CASGRAADNEQFF

v_call: TRBV20-1
clone_size: -
d_call: -
j_call: TRBJ1-4
cdr3_nt: TGCAGTGCTCCTAGGGAAAAACTGTTTTTT
cdr3_aa: CSAPREKLFF

v_call: TRBV6-4
clone_size: -
d_call: -
j_call: TRBJ1-5
cdr3_nt: TGTGCCAGCAGCCGGGAGGGGGATCAGCCCCAGCATTTT
cdr3_aa: CASSREGDQPQHF

v_call: TRBV18
clone_size: -
d_call: -
j_call: TRBJ2-7
cdr3_nt: TGTGCCAGCTCACCGACAGGCGAGAGCTCCTACGAGCAGTACTTC
cdr3_aa: CASSPTGESSYEQYF

v_call: TRBV9
clone_size: -
d_call: TRBD2
j_call: TRBJ2-4
cdr3_nt: TGTGCCAGCAGCGCCTTAGCGGGGGAAGCCAAAAACATTCAGTACTTC
cdr3_aa: CASSALAGEAKNIQYF

v_call: TRBV5-1
clone_size: -
d_call: -
j_call: TRBJ2-7
cdr3_nt: TGCGCCAGCAGCCGCCGGGACACCGACGAGCAGTACTTC
cdr3_aa: CASSRRDTDEQYF

v_call: TRBV5-1
clone_size: once
d_call: -
j_call: TRBJ2-3
cdr3_nt: TGCGCCAGCAGCTCTCTCCCGTCAACGGATACGCAGTATTTT
cdr3_aa: CASSSLPSTDTQYF

v_call: TRBV30
clone_size: -
d_call: TRBD2
j_call: TRBJ2-5
cdr3_nt: TGTGCCTGGAGTACGGGGACTAGCGGGAGAGGCGAGACCCAGTACTTC
cdr3_aa: CAWSTGTSGRGETQYF

v_call: TRBV7-2
clone_size: -
d_call: -
j_call: TRBJ2-7
cdr3_nt: TGTGCCAGCAGCTCCACAGGGACGGGCGAGCAGTACTTC
cdr3_aa: CASSSTGTGEQYF

v_call: TRBV5-1
clone_size: -
d_call: TRBD1
j_call: TRBJ1-6
cdr3_nt: TGCGCCAGCAACTCCGGGACAGGGGGCGAATGGAAAGGTTCACCCCTCCACTTT
cdr3_aa: CASNSGTGGEWKGSPLHF

v_call: TRBV10-2
clone_size: -
d_call: -
j_call: TRBJ1-2
cdr3_nt: TGCGCCAGCTCCAGGGAGGGTGGCTACACCTTC
cdr3_aa: CASSREGGYTF

v_call: TRBV6-6
clone_size: -
d_call: -
j_call: TRBJ1-6
cdr3_nt: TGTGCCAGCAGTTACCCCACACAGAGCTATAATTCACCCCTCCACTTT
cdr3_aa: CASSYPTQSYNSPLHF

v_call: TRBV5-1
clone_size: few
d_call: -
j_call: TRBJ1-4
cdr3_nt: TGCGCCAGCAGTAGGGACCAAACTAATGAAAAACTGTTTTTT
cdr3_aa: CASSRDQTNEKLFF

v_call: TRBV2
clone_size: -
d_call: TRBD2
j_call: TRBJ2-6
cdr3_nt: TGTGCCAGCAGTGACGGTCTAGCGGGTTCGGCCGGGGCCAACGTCCTGACTTTC
cdr3_aa: CASSDGLAGSAGANVLTF

v_call: TRBV4-3
clone_size: -
d_call: -
j_call: TRBJ1-5
cdr3_nt: TGCGCCAGCAGCCTGGCCCCCGGAGGCAATCAGCCCCAGCATTTT
cdr3_aa: CASSLAPGGNQPQHF

v_call: TRBV5-6
clone_size: -
d_call: TRBD1
j_call: TRBJ1-3
cdr3_nt: TGTGCCAGCAGTCCAGGACAGGGGCTTTCTGGAAACACCATATATTTT
cdr3_aa: CASSPGQGLSGNTIYF

v_call: TRBV4-3
clone_size: -
d_call: TRBD1
j_call: TRBJ1-4
cdr3_nt: TGCGCCAGCAGCATCCAACGGACAGGGAGTAATGAAAAACTGTTTTTT
cdr3_aa: CASSIQRTGSNEKLFF

v_call: TRBV28
clone_size: -
d_call: -
j_call: TRBJ1-2
cdr3_nt: TGTGCCAGCAGTCACGGGGCATTCTATGGCTACACCTTC
cdr3_aa: CASSHGAFYGYTF

v_call: TRBV29-1
clone_size: few
d_call: TRBD1
j_call: TRBJ1-1
cdr3_nt: TGCAGCACCGGGGACAGGGGGAACACTGAAGCTTTCTTT
cdr3_aa: CSTGDRGNTEAFF

v_call: TRBV10-2
clone_size: -
d_call: -
j_call: TRBJ1-1
cdr3_nt: TGCGCCAGCAGTGAGATTAGGCGCTCTGAAGCTTTCTTT
cdr3_aa: CASSEIRRSEAFF

v_call: TRBV11-2
clone_size: -
d_call: -
j_call: TRBJ1-1
cdr3_nt: TGTGCCAGCAGCCTGGATACGAACACTGAAGCTTTCTTT
cdr3_aa: CASSLDTNTEAFF

v_call: TRBV11-2
clone_size: once
d_call: TRBD1
j_call: TRBJ2-7
cdr3_nt: TGTGCCAGCAGACGTATCCGGGACAGCTACGAGCAGTACTTC
cdr3_aa: CASRRIRDSYEQYF

v_call: TRBV6-5
clone_size: -
d_call: -
j_call: TRBJ1-5
cdr3_nt: TGTGCCAGCAGTGACTCAGGACAGCCTCATCAGCCCCAGCATTTT
cdr3_aa: CASSDSGQPHQPQHF

v_call: TRBV5-1
clone_size: few
d_call: TRBD1
j_call: TRBJ2-2
cdr3_nt: TGCGCCAGCAGCTTGCGTGGGACAGGGTCGGGAACCGGGGAGCTGTTTTTT
cdr3_aa: CASSLRGTGSGTGELFF

v_call: TRBV7-8
clone_size: -
d_call: TRBD2
j_call: TRBJ2-7
cdr3_nt: TGTGCCAGCAGCTTTGCGGGGGGGCCCGGCGAGCAGTACTTC
cdr3_aa: CASSFAGGPGEQYF

v_call: TRBV5-6
clone_size: -
d_call: -
j_call: TRBJ2-3
cdr3_nt: TGTGCCAGCAGCTACACAGTCACAGATACGCAGTATTTT
cdr3_aa: CASSYTVTDTQYF

v_call: TRBV15
clone_size: once
d_call: -
j_call: TRBJ1-1
cdr3_nt: TGTGCCACCAGCAGAGATTTCGTGAACACTGAAGCTTTCTTT
cdr3_aa: CATSRDFVNTEAFF

v_call: TRBV7-2
clone_size: -
d_call: -
j_call: TRBJ1-2
cdr3_nt: TGTGCCAGCAGCCCCCGGGGGCTTACACCCCGCTATGGCTACACCTTC
cdr3_aa: CASSPRGLTPRYGYTF

v_call: TRBV10-1
clone_size: -
d_call: -
j_call: TRBJ1-5
cdr3_nt: TGCGCCAGAGACGCGCAAAAGGGATTTTATAGCAATCAGCCCCAGCATTTT
cdr3_aa: CARDAQKGFYSNQPQHF

v_call: TRBV7-6
clone_size: -
d_call: -
j_call: TRBJ2-7
cdr3_nt: TGTGCCAGCAGCTTAGAATATAGGTCTAGCGAGTCCTACGAGCAGTACTTC
cdr3_aa: CASSLEYRSSESYEQYF

v_call: TRBV18
clone_size: -
d_call: -
j_call: TRBJ1-1
cdr3_nt: TGTGCCAGCTCACGAGAGACGCTGAGTACCACTGAAGCTTTCTTT
cdr3_aa: CASSRETLSTTEAFF

v_call: TRBV6-1
clone_size: few
d_call: -
j_call: TRBJ2-4
cdr3_nt: TGTGCCAGCAGCGAAGGGCGAGGGGGTTTGCCCAAAAACATTCAGTACTTC
cdr3_aa: CASSEGRGGLPKNIQYF

v_call: TRBV2
clone_size: -
d_call: -
j_call: TRBJ2-2
cdr3_nt: TGTGCCAGTAGGAGGATCTCTACCGGGGAGCTGTTTTTT
cdr3_aa: CASRRISTGELFF

v_call: TRBV7-9
clone_size: -
d_call: -
j_call: TRBJ1-2
cdr3_nt: TGTGCCAGCAGCTTGGTGGCGTATGGCTACACCTTC
cdr3_aa: CASSLVAYGYTF

v_call: TRBV19
clone_size: -
d_call: TRBD1
j_call: TRBJ1-1
cdr3_nt: TGTGCCAGCTGGCGACAGGGCACCCCGAACACTGAAGCTTTCTTT
cdr3_aa: CASWRQGTPNTEAFF

v_call: TRBV5-1
clone_size: -
d_call: TRBD1
j_call: TRBJ2-1
cdr3_nt: TGCGCCAGCAGCGGGGGACAGATAAGCTACAATGAGCAGTTCTTC
cdr3_aa: CASSGGQISYNEQFF

v_call: TRBV2
clone_size: few
d_call: -
j_call: TRBJ2-1
cdr3_nt: TGTGCCACGAAACTACACGGGAGATCGGCCTACAATGAGCAGTTCTTC
cdr3_aa: CATKLHGRSAYNEQFF

v_call: TRBV7-3
clone_size: many
d_call: TRBD2
j_call: TRBJ2-1
cdr3_nt: TGTGCCAGCAGCCCTAGCGGGGGGGCCCGCGATGAGCAGTTCTTC
cdr3_aa: CASSPSGGARDEQFF

v_call: TRBV4-2
clone_size: -
d_call: TRBD1
j_call: TRBJ2-2
cdr3_nt: TGTGCCAGCCACACAGGGGAGTCGAACACCGGGGAGCTGTTTTTT
cdr3_aa: CASHTGESNTGELFF

v_call: TRBV9
clone_size: -
d_call: -
j_call: TRBJ2-1
cdr3_nt: TGTGCCAGCAGCGTAGGAGGAGGCCAGAGCATCGAGCAGTTCTTC
cdr3_aa: CASSVGGGQSIEQFF

v_call: TRBV6-5
clone_size: -
d_call: -
j_call: TRBJ2-1
cdr3_nt: TGTGCCAGCAGTCAGACGCTAGGCAATGAGCAGTTCTTC
cdr3_aa: CASSQTLGNEQFF

v_call: TRBV6-5
clone_size: -
d_call: -
j_call: TRBJ2-1
cdr3_nt: TGTGCCAGCAGTTTAAAGGGTTTTGGCTACAATGAGCAGTTCTTC
cdr3_aa: CASSLKGFGYNEQFF

v_call: TRBV5-4
clone_size: -
d_call: -
j_call: TRBJ1-6
cdr3_nt: TGTGCCAGCAGCCCACCGAGGGGGGCCGGTTACTCTAATTCACCCCTCCACTTT
cdr3_aa: CASSPPRGAGYSNSPLHF

v_call: TRBV11-2
clone_size: -
d_call: -
j_call: TRBJ1-1
cdr3_nt: TGTGCCAGCAGCTTACGGAGTAACACTGAAGCTTTCTTT
cdr3_aa: CASSLRSNTEAFF

v_call: TRBV5-1
clone_size: -
d_call: TRBD2
j_call: TRBJ2-5
cdr3_nt: TGCGCCACAAGTCTTGGCGGGGGGGGACGAAATCAAGAGACCCAGTACTTC
cdr3_aa: CATSLGGGGRNQETQYF

v_call: TRBV4-1
clone_size: -
d_call: TRBD1
j_call: TRBJ1-6
cdr3_nt: TGCGCCAGCAGCGGGACAGGGGGCGTTTCACCCCTCCACTTT
cdr3_aa: CASSGTGGVSPLHF

v_call: TRBV5-1
clone_size: -
d_call: -
j_call: TRBJ1-1
cdr3_nt: TGCGCCAGCAGCTTGGTAGGTGCGAACACTGAAGCTTTCTTT
cdr3_aa: CASSLVGANTEAFF

v_call: TRBV4-1
clone_size: -
d_call: TRBD2
j_call: TRBJ2-1
cdr3_nt: TGCGCCAGCCAGGGGCGGGAGGGCCTCAATGAGCAGTTCTTC
cdr3_aa: CASQGREGLNEQFF

v_call: TRBV5-4
clone_size: many
d_call: -
j_call: TRBJ2-7
cdr3_nt: TGTGCCAGCAGCTTGGGGGACTACGAGCAGTACTTC
cdr3_aa: CASSLGDYEQYF